This T cell receptor beta chain was identified in a study of beta chain features in type 1 diabetes. Turning to the study itself: All of the samples together had 107,917,701 sorted cells examined. The study, taken as a whole, reports: Healthy donors had naive, central memory and Treg TCRB repertoires that appeared less similar than those seen among patients.

This CDR3 is built from 12 residues. V lost 4 bases and J 4 bases, leaving 8 bases between the germline ends. Germline CDR1 reads SGHDN; CDR2 reads FVKESK. The investigators reverse transcribed all of the isolated RNA, so they sequenced expressed TCRB transcripts. Clones were sequenced by immunoSEQ multiplex PCR, and TCRdb holds only the in-frame ones, with some missing. The repertoire holds hundreds of thousands of clones, 68% seen once, with around 0.057% in the top ten. A note on this clone: No antigen is known for it.

A single heparinised draw of about 120 mL on average was taken per donor. Researchers reported sorting CD4+ naive, central memory, regulatory and stem cell-like memory cells via CD45RO/CCR7/CD25/CD127/CD95/CD27. Material for sequencing was naive CD4+ T cells from blood. This TCR was sampled from a young man in good health. V is TRBV14 and J is TRBJ2-7; the D gene is possibly TRBD2 (5 bases). The CDR3 sequence is CASSRRGYEQYF. Written as DNA, the CDR3 is TGTGCCAGCAGCCGCCGCGGGTACGAGCAGTACTTC.